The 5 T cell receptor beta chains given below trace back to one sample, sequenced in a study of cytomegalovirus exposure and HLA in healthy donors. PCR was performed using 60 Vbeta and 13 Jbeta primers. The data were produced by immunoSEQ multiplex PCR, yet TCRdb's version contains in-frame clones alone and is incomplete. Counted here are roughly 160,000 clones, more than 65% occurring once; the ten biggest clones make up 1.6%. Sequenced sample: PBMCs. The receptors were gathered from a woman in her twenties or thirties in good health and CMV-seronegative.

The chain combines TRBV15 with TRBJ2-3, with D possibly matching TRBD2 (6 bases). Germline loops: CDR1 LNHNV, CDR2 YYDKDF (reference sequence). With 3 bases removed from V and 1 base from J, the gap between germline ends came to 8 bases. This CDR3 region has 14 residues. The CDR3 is CATSRGGGTDTQYF. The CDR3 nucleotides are TGTGCCACCAGCAGGGGGGGAGGCACAGATACGCAGTATTTT. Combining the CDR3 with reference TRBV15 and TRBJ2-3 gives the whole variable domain DAMVIQNPRYQVTQFGKPVTLSCSQTLNHNVMYWYQQKSSQAPKLLFHYYDKDFNNEADTPDNFQSRRPNTSFCFLDIRSPGLGDTAMYLCATSRGGGTDTQYFGPGTRLTVL.

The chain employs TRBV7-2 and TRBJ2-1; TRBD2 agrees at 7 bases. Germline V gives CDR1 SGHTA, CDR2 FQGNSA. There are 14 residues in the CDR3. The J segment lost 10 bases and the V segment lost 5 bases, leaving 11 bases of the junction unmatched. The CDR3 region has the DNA TGTGCCAGCAGCCCCTCTGGGTGGCGGGGGGAGCAGTTCTTC. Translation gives CASSPSGWRGEQFF.

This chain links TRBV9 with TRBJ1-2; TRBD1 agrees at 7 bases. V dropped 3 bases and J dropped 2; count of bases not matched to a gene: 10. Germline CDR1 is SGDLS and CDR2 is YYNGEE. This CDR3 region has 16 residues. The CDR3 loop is CASSDSTGWGNYGYTF. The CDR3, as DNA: TGTGCCAGCAGCGATTCGACAGGGTGGGGGAACTATGGCTACACCTTC.

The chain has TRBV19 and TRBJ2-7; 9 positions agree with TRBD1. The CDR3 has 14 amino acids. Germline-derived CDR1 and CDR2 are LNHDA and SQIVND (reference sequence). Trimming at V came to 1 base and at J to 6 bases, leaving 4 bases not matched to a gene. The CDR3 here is CASSIGGQGVEQYF. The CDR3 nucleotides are TGTGCCAGTAGTATAGGGGGACAGGGAGTCGAGCAGTACTTC. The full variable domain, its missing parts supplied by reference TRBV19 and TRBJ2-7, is DGGITQSPKYLFRKEGQNVTLSCEQNLNHDAMYWYRQDPGQGLRLIYYSQIVNDFQKGDIAEGYSVSREKKESFPLTVTSAQKNPTAFYLCASSIGGQGVEQYFGPGTRLTVT.

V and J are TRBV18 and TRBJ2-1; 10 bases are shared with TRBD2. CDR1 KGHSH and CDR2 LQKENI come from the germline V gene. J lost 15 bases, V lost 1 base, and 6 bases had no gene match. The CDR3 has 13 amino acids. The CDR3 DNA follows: TGTGCCAGCTCACCACAAAGCGGGGGGGCCATGTTCTTC. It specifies CASSPQSGGAMFF. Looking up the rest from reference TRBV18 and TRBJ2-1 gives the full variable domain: NAGVMQNPRHLVRRRGQEARLRCSPMKGHSHVYWYRQLPEEGLKFMVYLQKENIIDESGMPKERFSAEFPKEGPSILRIQQVVRGDSAAYFCASSPQSGGAMFFGPGTRLTVL.